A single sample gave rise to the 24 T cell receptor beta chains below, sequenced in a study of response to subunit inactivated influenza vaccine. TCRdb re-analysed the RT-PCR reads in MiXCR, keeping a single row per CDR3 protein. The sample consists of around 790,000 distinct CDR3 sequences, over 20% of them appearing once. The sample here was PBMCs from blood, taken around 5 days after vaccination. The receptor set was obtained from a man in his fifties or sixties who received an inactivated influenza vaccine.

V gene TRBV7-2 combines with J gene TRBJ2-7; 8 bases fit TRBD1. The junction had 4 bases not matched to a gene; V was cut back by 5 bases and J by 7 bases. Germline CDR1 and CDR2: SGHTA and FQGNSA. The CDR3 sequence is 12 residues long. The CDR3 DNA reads TGTGCCAGCAGCCAGGGGGCACGAGAGCAGTACTTC. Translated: CASSQGAREQYF.

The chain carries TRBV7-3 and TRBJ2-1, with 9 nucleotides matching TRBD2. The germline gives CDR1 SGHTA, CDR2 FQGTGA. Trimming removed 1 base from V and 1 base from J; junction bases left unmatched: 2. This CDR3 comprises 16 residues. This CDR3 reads CASSLISGRSYNEQFF. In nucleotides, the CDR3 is TGTGCCAGCAGCTTAATCAGCGGGAGGTCCTACAATGAGCAGTTCTTC.

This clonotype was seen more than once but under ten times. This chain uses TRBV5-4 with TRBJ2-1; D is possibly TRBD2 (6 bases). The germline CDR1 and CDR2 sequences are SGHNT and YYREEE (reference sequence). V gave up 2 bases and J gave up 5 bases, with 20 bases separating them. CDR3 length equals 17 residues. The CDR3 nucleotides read TGTGCCAGCAGCTTAAGTAGGAGGGGATACGGGAACAATGAGCAGTTCTTC. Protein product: CASSLSRRGYGNNEQFF.

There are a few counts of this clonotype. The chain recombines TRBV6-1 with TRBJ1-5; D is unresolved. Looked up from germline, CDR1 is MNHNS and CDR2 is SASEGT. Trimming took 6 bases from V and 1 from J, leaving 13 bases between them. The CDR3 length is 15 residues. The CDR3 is CASRPARISNQPQHF. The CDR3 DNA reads TGTGCCAGCAGACCCGCTCGGATAAGCAATCAGCCCCAGCATTTT.

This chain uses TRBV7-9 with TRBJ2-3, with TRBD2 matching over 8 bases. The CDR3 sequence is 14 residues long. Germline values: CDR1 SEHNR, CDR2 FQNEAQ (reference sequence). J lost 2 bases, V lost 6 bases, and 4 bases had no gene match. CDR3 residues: CASSQRGNTDTQYF. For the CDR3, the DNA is TGTGCCAGCAGTCAGCGGGGGAACACAGATACGCAGTATTTT.

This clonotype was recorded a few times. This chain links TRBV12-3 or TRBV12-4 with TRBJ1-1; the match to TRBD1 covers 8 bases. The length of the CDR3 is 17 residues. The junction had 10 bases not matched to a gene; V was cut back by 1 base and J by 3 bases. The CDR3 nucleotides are TGTGCCAGCAGTTTAGGGGGACAGGCAGGTAGGGACACTGAAGCTTTCTTT. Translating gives CASSLGGQAGRDTEAFF.

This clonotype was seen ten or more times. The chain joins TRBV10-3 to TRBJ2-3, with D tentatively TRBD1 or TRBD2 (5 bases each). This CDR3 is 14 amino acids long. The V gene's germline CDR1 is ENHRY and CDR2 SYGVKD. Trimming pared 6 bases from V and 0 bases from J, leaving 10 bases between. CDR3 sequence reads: CAISSGRSTDTQYF. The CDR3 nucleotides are TGTGCCATCAGCTCGGGACGCAGCACAGATACGCAGTATTTT.

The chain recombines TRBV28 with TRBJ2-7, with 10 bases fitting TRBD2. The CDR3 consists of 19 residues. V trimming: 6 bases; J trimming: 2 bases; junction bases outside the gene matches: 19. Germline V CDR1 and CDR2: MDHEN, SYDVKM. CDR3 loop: CASSRSGGLAGVLTYEQYF. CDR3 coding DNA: TGTGCCAGCAGCCGATCGGGGGGTCTAGCGGGAGTGCTGACCTACGAGCAGTACTTC. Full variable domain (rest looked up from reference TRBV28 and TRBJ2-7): DVKVTQSSRYLVKRTGEKVFLECVQDMDHENMFWYRQDPGLGLRLIYFSYDVKMKEKGDIPEGYSVSREKKERFSLILESASTNQTSMYLCASSRSGGLAGVLTYEQYFGPGTRLTVT.

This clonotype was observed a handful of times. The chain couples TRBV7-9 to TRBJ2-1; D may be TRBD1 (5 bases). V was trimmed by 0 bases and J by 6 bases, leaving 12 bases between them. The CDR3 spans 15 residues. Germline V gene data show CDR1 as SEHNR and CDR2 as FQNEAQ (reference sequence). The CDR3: CASSLALGPLNEQFF. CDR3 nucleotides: TGTGCCAGCAGCTTAGCGCTGGGGCCTCTCAATGAGCAGTTCTTC.

The CDR3 here is CSALEGVHQPQHF. The CDR3 DNA reads as TGCAGTGCTCTCGAGGGGGTTCATCAGCCCCAGCATTTT. The chain has TRBV20-1 and TRBJ1-5; TRBD1 might be the D (6 bases). The CDR3 is 13 amino acids. V dropped 5 bases and J dropped 5 bases, with 13 bases sitting between them. CDR1 and CDR2 from the germline V gene are DFQATT and SNEGSKA (reference sequence).

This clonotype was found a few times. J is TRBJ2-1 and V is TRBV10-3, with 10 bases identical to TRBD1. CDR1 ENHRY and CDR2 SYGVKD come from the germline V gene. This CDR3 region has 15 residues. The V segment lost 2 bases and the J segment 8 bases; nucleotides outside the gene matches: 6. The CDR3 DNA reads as TGTGCCATCAGTGAGGTGACAGGGGGCAAGGATGAGCAGTTCTTC. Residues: CAISEVTGGKDEQFF.

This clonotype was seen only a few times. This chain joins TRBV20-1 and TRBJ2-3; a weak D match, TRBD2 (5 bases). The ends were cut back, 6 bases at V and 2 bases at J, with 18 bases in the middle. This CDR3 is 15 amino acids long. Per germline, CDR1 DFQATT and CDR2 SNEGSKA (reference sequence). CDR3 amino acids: CSALDWLGPTDTQYF. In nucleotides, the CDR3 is TGCAGTGCACTGGACTGGCTTGGCCCCACAGATACGCAGTATTTT.

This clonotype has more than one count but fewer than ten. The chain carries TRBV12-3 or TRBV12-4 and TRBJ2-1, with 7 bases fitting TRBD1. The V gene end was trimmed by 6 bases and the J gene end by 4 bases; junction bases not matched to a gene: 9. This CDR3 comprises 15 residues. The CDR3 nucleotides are TGTGCCAGCAGCCTCGGGACAGTACAGTACAATGAGCAGTTCTTC. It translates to CASSLGTVQYNEQFF.

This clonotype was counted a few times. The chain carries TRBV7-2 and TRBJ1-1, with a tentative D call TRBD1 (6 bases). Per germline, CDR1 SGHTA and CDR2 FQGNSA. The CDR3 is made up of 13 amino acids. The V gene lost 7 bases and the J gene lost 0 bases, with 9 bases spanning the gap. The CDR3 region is CASKTGMNTEAFF. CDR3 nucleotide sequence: TGTGCCAGCAAGACAGGCATGAACACTGAAGCTTTCTTT.

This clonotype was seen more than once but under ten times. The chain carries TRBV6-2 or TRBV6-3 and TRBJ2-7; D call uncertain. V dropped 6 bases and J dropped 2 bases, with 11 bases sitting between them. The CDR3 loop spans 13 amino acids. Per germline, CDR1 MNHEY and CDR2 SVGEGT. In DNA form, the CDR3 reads TGTGCCAGCAGGCCCGTCCGGGCCTACGAGCAGTACTTC. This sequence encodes CASRPVRAYEQYF.

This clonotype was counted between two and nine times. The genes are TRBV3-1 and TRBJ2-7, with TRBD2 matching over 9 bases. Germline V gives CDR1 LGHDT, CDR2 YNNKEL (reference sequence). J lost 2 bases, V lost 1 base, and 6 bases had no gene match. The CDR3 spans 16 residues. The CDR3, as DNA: TGTGCCAGCAGCCAAGGAGGACTAGCGTATACCTACGAGCAGTACTTC. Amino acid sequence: CASSQGGLAYTYEQYF.

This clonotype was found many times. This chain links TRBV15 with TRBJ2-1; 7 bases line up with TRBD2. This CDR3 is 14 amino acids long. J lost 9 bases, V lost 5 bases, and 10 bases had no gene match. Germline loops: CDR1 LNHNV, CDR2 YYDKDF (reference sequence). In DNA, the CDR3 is TGTGCCACCAGCTCCGTGGGGGGGATAGGTGAGCAGTTCTTC. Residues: CATSSVGGIGEQFF. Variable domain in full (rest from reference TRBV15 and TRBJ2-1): DAMVIQNPRYQVTQFGKPVTLSCSQTLNHNVMYWYQQKSSQAPKLLFHYYDKDFNNEADTPDNFQSRRPNTSFCFLDIRSPGLGDTAMYLCATSSVGGIGEQFFGPGTRLTVL.

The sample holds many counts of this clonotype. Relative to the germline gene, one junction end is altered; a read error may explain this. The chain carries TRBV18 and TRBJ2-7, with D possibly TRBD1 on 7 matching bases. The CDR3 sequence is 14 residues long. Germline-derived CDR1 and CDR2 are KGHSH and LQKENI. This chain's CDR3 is CASSPGGQSYEQYF. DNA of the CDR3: TGCGCCAGCAGTCCCGGGGGACAGAGCTACGAGCAGTACTTC.

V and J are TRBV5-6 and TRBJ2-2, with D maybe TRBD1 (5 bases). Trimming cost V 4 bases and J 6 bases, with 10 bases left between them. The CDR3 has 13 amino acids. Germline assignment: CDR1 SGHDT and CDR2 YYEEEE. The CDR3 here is CASSPPGPGELFF. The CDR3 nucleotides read TGTGCCAGCAGCCCTCCAGGGCCCGGGGAGCTGTTTTTT.

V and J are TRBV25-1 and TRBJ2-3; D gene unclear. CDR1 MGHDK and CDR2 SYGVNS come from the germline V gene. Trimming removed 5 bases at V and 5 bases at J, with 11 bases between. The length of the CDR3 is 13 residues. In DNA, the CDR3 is TGTGCCAGCAGTTTGTGGTTTGGAGATACGCAGTATTTT. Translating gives CASSLWFGDTQYF.

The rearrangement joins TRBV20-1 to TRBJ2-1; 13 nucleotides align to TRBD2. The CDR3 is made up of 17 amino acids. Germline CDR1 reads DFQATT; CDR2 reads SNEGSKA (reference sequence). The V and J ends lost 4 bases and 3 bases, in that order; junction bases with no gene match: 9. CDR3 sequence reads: CSANILGTSGDYNEQFF. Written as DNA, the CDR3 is TGCAGTGCTAACATTCTAGGGACTAGCGGGGACTACAATGAGCAGTTCTTC.

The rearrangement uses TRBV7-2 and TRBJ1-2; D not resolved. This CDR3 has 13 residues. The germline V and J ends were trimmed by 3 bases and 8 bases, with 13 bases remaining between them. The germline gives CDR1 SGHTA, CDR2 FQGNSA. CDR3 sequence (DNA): TGTGCCAGCAGCTTCGAGGGAGTTGGCGGCTACACCTTC. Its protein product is CASSFEGVGGYTF.

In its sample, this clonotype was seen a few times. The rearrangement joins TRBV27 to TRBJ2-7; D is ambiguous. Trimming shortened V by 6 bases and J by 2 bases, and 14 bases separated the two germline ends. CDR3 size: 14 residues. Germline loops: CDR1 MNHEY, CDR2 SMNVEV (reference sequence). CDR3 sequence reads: CASSFQDGAYEQYF. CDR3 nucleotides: TGTGCCAGCAGCTTCCAGGACGGCGCCTACGAGCAGTACTTC.

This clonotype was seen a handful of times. CDR3 sequence: CASWRQGVRNEQFF. The CDR3 coding sequence is TGTGCCAGCTGGCGACAGGGAGTACGCAATGAGCAGTTCTTC. The chain has TRBV28 and TRBJ2-1; 7 nucleotides agree with TRBD1. V shed 8 bases, J shed 6 bases, and the junction held 10 bases outside the gene matches. CDR1 and CDR2 from the germline V gene are MDHEN and SYDVKM. This CDR3 spans 14 amino acids.